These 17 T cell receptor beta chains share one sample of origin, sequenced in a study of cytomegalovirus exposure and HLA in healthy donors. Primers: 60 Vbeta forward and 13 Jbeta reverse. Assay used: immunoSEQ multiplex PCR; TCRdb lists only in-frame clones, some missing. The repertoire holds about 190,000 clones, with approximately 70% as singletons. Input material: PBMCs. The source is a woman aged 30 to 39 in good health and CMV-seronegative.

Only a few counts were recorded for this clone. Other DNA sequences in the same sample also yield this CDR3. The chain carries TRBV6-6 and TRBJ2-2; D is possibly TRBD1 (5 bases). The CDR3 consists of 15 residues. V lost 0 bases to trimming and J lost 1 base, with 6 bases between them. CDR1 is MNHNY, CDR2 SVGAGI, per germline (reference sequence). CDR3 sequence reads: CASSYSGRNTGELFF. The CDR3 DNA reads TGTGCCAGCAGTTACTCGGGGCGGAACACCGGGGAGCTGTTTTTT.

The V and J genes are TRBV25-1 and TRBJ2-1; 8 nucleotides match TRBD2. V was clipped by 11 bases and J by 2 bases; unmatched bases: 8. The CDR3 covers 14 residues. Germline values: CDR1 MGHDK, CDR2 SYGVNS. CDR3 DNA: TGTGCCGGTCGCCGGGAGGGCCCCTACAATGAGCAGTTCTTC. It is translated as CAGRREGPYNEQFF.

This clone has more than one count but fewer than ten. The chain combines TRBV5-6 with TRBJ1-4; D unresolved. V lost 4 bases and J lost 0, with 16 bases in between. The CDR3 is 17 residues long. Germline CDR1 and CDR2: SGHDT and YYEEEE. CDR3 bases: TGTGCCAGCAGCGTGGGGTGGGCTCAAGCAACTAATGAAAAACTGTTTTTT. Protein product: CASSVGWAQATNEKLFF.

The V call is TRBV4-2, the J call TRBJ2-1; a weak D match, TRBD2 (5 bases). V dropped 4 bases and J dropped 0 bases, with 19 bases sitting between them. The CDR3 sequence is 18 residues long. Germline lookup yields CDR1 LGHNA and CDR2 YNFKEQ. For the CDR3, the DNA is TGTGCCAGCAGCCCCCTCGCCGGAGGAACAAGCTCCTACAATGAGCAGTTCTTC. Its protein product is CASSPLAGGTSSYNEQFF.

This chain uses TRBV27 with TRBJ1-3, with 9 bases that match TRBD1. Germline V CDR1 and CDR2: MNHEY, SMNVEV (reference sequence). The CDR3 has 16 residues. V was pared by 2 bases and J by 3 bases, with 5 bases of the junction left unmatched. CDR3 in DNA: TGTGCCAGCAGTTTAACCGGGACAGGGCATGGAAACACCATATATTTT. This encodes CASSLTGTGHGNTIYF.

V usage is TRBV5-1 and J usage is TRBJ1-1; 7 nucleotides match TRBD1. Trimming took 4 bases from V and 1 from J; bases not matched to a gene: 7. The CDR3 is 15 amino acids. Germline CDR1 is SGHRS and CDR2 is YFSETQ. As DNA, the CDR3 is TGCGCCAGCAGCCCACGGGACAGTAGGAACACTGAAGCTTTCTTT. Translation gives CASSPRDSRNTEAFF. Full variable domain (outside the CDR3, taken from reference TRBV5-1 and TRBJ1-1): KAGVTQTPRYLIKTRGQQVTLSCSPISGHRSVSWYQQTPGQGLQFLFEYFSETQRNKGNFPGRFSGRQFSNSRSEMNVSTLELGDSALYLCASSPRDSRNTEAFFGQGTRLTVV.

Here the CDR3 DNA reads TGCGCCAGCAGTGATCTCGGGATTGAAGCTTTCTTT. Encoded protein: CASSDLGIEAFF. The chain links TRBV10-2 to TRBJ1-1; D is ambiguous. The germline CDR1 and CDR2 sequences are WSHSY and SAAADI. V lost 3 bases and J 7 bases, leaving 9 bases between the germline ends. This CDR3 has 12 residues.

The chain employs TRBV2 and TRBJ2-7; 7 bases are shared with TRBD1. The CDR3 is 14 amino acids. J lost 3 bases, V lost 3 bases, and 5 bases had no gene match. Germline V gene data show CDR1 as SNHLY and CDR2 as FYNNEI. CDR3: CASSDSGQDYEQYF. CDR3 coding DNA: TGTGCCAGCAGTGACTCCGGACAGGACTACGAGCAGTACTTC.

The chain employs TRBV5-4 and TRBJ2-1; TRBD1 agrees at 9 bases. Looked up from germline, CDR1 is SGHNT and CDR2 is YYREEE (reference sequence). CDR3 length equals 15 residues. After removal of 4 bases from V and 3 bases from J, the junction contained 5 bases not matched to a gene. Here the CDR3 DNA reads TGTGCCAGCAGCCGGGACAGGGTCAGCTACAATGAGCAGTTCTTC. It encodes CASSRDRVSYNEQFF.

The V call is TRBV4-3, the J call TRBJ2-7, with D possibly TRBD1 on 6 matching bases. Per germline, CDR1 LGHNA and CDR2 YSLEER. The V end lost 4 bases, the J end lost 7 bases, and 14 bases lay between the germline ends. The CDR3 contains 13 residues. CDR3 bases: TGCGCCAGCAGCCTGATGACAGGAGGAGAGCAGTACTTC. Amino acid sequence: CASSLMTGGEQYF.

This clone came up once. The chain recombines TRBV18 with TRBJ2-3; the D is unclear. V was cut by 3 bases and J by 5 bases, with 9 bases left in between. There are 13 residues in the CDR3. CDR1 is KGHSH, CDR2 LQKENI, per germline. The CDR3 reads CASSPLGGDTQYF. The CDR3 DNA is TGTGCCAGCTCACCCCTTGGCGGAGATACGCAGTATTTT.

In DNA, the CDR3 is TGTGCCAGCAGCCCCCGCGTCGTCCACTATGGCTACACCTTC. It codes for CASSPRVVHYGYTF. The rearrangement links TRBV11-2 to TRBJ1-2; D is ambiguous. V dropped 5 bases and J dropped 3 bases, with 13 bases sitting between them. Germline values: CDR1 SGHAT, CDR2 FQNNGV. The CDR3 totals 14 residues.

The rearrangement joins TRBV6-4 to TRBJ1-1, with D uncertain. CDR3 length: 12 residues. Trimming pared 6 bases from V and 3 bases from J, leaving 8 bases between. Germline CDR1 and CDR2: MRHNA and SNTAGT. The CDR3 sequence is CASRWQDTEAFF. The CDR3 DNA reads TGTGCCAGCAGGTGGCAGGACACTGAAGCTTTCTTT.

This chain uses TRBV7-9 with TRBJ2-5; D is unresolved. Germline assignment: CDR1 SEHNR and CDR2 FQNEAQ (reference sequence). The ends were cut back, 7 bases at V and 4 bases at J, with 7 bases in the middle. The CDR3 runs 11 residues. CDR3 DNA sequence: TGTGCCAGCACGCGAGGAGAGACCCAGTACTTC. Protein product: CASTRGETQYF.

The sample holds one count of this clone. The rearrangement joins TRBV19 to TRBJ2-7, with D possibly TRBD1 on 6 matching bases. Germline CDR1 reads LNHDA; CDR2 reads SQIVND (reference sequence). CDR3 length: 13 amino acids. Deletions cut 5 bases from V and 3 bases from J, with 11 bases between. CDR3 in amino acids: CASSPRTDYEQYF. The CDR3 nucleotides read TGTGCCAGTAGTCCCCGGACAGACTACGAGCAGTACTTC.

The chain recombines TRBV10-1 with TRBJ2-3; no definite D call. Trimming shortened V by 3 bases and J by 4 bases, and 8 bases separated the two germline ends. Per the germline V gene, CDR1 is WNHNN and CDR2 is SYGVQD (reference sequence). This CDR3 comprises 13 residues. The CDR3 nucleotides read TGCGCCAGCAGTGACCTAGTTGCAGATACGCAGTATTTT. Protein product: CASSDLVADTQYF.

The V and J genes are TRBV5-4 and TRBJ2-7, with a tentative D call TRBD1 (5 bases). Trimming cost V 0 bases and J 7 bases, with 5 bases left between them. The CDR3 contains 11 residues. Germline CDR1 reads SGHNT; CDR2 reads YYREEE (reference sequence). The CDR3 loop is CASSLAGEQYF. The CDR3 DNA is TGTGCCAGCAGCTTGGCAGGGGAGCAGTACTTC.